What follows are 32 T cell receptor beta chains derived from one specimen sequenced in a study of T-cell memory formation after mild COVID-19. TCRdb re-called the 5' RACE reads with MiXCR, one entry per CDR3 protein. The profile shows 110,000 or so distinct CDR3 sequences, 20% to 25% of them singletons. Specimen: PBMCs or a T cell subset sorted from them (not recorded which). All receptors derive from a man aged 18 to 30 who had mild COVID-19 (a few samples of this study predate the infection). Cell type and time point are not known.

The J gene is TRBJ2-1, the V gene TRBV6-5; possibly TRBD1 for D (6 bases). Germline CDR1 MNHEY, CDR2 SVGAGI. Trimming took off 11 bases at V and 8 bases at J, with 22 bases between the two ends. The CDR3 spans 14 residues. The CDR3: CAAASFYRVDEQFF. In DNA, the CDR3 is TGTGCCGCCGCGTCATTTTACAGGGTTGATGAGCAGTTCTTC.

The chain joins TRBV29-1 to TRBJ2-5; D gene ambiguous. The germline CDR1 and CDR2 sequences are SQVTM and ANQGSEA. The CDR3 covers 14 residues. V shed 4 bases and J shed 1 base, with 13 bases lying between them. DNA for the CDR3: TGCAGCGTTGTGTTCTTGGGCAGCCAAGAGACCCAGTACTTC. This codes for CSVVFLGSQETQYF.

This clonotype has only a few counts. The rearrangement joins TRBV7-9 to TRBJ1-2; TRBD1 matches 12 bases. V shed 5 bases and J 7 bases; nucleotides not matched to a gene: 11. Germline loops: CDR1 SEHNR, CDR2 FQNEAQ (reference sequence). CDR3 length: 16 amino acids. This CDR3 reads CASSPQGQGAIGGYTF. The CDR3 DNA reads TGTGCCAGCAGCCCTCAGGGACAGGGGGCAATAGGTGGCTACACCTTC.

CDR3 nucleotides: TGTGCCAGCAGTTCCGAGAGCACAGATACGCAGTATTTT. The encoded protein is CASSSESTDTQYF. The J gene is TRBJ2-3, the V gene TRBV6-5; D not resolved. The CDR3 is 13 residues long. Germline lookup yields CDR1 MNHEY and CDR2 SVGAGI. Trimming stripped 4 bases from V and 0 bases from J, with 5 bases between.

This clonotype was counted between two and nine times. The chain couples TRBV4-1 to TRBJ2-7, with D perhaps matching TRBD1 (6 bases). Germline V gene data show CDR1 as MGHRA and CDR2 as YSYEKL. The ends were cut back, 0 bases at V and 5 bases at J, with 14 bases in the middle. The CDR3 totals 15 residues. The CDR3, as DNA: TGCGCCAGCAGCCAAGAAGGGGGTATGAGAAACGAGCAGTACTTC. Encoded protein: CASSQEGGMRNEQYF.

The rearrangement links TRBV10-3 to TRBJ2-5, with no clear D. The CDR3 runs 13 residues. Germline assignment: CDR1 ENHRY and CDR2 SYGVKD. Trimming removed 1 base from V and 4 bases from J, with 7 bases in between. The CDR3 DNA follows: TGTGCCATCAGTGAGTACCGGAGAGAGACCCAGTACTTC. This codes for CAISEYRRETQYF.

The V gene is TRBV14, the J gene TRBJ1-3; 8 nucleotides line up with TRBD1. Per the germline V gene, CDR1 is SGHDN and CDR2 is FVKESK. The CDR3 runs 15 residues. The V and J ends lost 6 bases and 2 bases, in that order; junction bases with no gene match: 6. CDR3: CASRRTGFAGNTIYF. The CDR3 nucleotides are TGTGCCAGCAGGCGGACAGGGTTTGCTGGAAACACCATATATTTT.

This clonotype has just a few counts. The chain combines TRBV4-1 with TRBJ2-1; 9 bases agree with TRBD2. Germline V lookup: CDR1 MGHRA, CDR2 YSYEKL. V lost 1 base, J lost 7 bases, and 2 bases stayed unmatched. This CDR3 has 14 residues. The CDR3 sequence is CASSQGAGGNEQFF. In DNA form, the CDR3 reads TGCGCCAGCAGCCAAGGAGCGGGGGGTAATGAGCAGTTCTTC.

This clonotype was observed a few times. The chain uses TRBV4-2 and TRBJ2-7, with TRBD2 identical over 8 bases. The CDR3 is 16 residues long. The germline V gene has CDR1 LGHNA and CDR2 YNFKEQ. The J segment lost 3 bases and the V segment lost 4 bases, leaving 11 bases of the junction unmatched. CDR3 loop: CASSLRPRAGGYEQYF. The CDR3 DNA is TGTGCCAGCAGCCTCCGCCCGAGGGCGGGGGGCTACGAGCAGTACTTC.

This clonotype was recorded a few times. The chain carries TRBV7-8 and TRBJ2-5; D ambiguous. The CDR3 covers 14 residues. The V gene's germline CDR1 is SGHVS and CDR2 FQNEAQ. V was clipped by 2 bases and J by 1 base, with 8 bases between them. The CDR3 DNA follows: TGTGCCAGCAGCTTAACGGGCATCCAAGAGACCCAGTACTTC. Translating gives CASSLTGIQETQYF.

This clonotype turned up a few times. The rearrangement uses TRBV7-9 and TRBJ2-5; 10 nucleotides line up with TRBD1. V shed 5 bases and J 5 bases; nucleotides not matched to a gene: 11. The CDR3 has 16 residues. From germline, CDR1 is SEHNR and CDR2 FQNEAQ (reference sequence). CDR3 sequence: CASSNSGTGVKETQYF. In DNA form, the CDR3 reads TGTGCCAGCAGCAACTCCGGGACAGGGGTTAAGGAGACCCAGTACTTC.

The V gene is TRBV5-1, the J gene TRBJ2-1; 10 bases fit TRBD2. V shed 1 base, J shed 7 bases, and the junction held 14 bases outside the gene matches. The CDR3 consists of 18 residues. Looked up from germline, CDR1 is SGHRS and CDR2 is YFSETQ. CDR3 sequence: CASSLTLRVLAGYNEQFF. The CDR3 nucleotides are TGCGCCAGCAGCTTGACCTTACGGGTACTAGCGGGGTATAATGAGCAGTTCTTC.

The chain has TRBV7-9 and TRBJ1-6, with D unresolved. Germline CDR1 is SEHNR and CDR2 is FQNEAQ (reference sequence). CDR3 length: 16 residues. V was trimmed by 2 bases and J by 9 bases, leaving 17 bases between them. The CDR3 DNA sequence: TGTGCCAGCAGCTTAACTTGGACCAGCCGGCGTTCACCCCTCCACTTT. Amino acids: CASSLTWTSRRSPLHF.

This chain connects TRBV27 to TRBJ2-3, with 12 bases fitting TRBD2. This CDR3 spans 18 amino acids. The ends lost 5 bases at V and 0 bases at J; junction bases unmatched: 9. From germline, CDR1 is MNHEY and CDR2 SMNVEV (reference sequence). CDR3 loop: CASSKPWTSGASTDTQYF. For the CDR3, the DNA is TGTGCCAGCAGTAAACCTTGGACTAGCGGGGCGAGCACAGATACGCAGTATTTT.

CDR3 DNA sequence: TGTGCCAGCAGAGACGGGACTATCAATGAGCAGTTCTTC. Amino acids: CASRDGTINEQFF. The chain joins TRBV6-2 or TRBV6-3 to TRBJ2-1; 7 bases match TRBD2. V shed 6 bases and J 6 bases; nucleotides not matched to a gene: 5. The CDR3 spans 13 residues. Germline CDR1 reads MNHEY; CDR2 reads SVGEGT.

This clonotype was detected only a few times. CDR3 amino acids: CASSYRPDRQETQYF. The CDR3 DNA follows: TGTGCCAGCAGTTATAGGCCGGACAGGCAAGAGACCCAGTACTTC. The V gene is TRBV6-9, the J gene TRBJ2-5; 7 bases are a match to TRBD1. The J segment lost 2 bases and the V segment lost 2 bases, leaving 5 bases of the junction unmatched. The CDR3 covers 15 residues. In germline, CDR1 is MNHGY, CDR2 SVAAGI.

The CDR3 DNA follows: TGTGCCAGCAGCTTAGGGACAGGGAATGGCTACACCTTC. Its translation is CASSLGTGNGYTF. The V call is TRBV7-2, the J call TRBJ1-2, with 8 positions matching TRBD1. The J segment lost 6 bases and the V segment lost 1 base, leaving 1 base of the junction unmatched. CDR1 is SGHTA and CDR2 is FQGNSA in the germline V gene. CDR3 length equals 13 residues.

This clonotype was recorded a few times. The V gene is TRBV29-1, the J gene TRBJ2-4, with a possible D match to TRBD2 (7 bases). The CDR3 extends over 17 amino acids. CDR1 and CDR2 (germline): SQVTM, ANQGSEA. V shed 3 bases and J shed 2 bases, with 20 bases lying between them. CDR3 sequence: CSVDLLREGEPKNIQYF. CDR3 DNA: TGCAGCGTTGATTTGCTTAGGGAGGGGGAGCCCAAAAACATTCAGTACTTC.

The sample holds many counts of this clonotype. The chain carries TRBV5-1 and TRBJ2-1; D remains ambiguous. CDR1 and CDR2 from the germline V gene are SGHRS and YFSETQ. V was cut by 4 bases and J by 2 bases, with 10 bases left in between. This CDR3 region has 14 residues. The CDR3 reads CASSPMHPYNEQFF. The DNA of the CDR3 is TGCGCCAGCAGCCCGATGCATCCCTACAATGAGCAGTTCTTC.

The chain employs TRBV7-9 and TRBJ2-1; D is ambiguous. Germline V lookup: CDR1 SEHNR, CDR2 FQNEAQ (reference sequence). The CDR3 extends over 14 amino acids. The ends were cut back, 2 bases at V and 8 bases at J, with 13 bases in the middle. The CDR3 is CASSLSLAADEQFF. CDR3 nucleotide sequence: TGTGCCAGCAGCTTAAGTCTCGCGGCGGATGAGCAGTTCTTC.

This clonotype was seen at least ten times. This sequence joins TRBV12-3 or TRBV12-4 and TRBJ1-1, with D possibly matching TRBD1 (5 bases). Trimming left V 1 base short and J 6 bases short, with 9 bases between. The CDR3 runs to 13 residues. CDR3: CASSLGGFAEAFF. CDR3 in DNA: TGTGCCAGCAGTTTAGGGGGCTTTGCTGAAGCTTTCTTT.

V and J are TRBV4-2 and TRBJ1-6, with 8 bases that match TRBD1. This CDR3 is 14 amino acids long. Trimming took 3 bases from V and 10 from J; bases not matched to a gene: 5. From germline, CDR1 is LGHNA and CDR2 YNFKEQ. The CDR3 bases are TGTGCCAGCAGCCAGTCAGGGGGCAGGTCACCCCTCCACTTT. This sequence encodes CASSQSGGRSPLHF.

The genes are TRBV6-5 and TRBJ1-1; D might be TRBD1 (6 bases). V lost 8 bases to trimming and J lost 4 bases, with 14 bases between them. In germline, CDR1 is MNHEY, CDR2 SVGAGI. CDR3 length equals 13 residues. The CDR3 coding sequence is TGTGCCAGCGGAAGGGACATTGGCACTGAAGCTTTCTTT. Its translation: CASGRDIGTEAFF.

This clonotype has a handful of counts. CDR3 loop: CASSSGTGSSYEQYF. CDR3 DNA sequence: TGTGCCAGCAGCTCCGGGACAGGGAGCTCCTACGAGCAGTACTTC. This rearrangement joins TRBV6-2 or TRBV6-3 to TRBJ2-7; TRBD1 matches at 9 bases. Per the germline V gene, CDR1 is MNHEY and CDR2 is SVGEGT. J gave up 0 bases and V 6 bases, and 6 bases lay outside the gene matches. This CDR3 comprises 15 residues.

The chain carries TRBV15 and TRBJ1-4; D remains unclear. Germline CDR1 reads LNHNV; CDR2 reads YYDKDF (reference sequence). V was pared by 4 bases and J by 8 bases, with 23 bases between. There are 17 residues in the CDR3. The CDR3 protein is CATSKRPLADWGEKLFF. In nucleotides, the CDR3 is TGTGCCACCAGCAAAAGGCCTCTCGCGGACTGGGGAGAAAAACTGTTTTTT.

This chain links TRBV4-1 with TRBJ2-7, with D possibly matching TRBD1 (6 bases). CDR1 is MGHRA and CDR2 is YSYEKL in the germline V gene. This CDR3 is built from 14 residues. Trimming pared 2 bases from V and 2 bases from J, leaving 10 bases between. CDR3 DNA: TGCGCCAGCAGCCAACACACAGGGCCCTACGAGCAGTACTTC. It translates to CASSQHTGPYEQYF.

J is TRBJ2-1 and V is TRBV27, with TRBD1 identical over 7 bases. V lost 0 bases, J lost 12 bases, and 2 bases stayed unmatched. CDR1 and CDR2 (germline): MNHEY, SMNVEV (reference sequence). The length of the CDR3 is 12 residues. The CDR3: CASSLSRGRQFF. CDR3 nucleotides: TGTGCCAGCAGTTTATCTAGGGGGCGGCAGTTCTTC.

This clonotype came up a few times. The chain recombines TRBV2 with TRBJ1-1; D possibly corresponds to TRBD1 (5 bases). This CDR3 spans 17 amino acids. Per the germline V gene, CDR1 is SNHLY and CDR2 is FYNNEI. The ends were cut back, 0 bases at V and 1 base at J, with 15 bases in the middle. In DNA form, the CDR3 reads TGTGCCAGCAGTGAAGCCACAGATTTGCAGGGGAACACTGAAGCTTTCTTT. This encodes CASSEATDLQGNTEAFF.

The CDR3 loop is CASSQTSGDYEQYF. CDR3 sequence (DNA): TGCGCCAGCAGCCAGACTAGCGGGGACTACGAGCAGTACTTC. The V call is TRBV4-1, the J call TRBJ2-7; 11 bases line up with TRBD2. The trim removed 3 bases at V and 3 bases at J, leaving 1 base unmatched. The CDR3 totals 14 residues. The germline CDR1 and CDR2 sequences are MGHRA and YSYEKL.

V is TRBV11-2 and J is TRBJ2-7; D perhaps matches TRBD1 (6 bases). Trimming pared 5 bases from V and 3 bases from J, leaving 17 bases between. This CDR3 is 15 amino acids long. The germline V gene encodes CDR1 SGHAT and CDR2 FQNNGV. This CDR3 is CASSQTGQLFYEQYF. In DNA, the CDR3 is TGTGCCAGCAGCCAAACAGGACAGCTCTTCTACGAGCAGTACTTC. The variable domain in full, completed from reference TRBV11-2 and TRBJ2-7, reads EAGVAQSPRYKIIEKRQSVAFWCNPISGHATLYWYQQILGQGPKLLIQFQNNGVVDDSQLPKDRFSAERLKGVDSTLKIQPAKLEDSAVYLCASSQTGQLFYEQYFGPGTRLTVT.

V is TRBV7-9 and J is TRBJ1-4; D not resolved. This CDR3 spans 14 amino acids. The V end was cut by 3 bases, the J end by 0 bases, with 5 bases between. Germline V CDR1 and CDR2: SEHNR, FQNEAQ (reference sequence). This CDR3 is CASSLVTTNEKLFF. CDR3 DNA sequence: TGTGCCAGCAGCTTGGTGACAACTAATGAAAAACTGTTTTTT.

The CDR3 DNA reads as TGCGCCAGCAGCGCGAGAAACACAGATACGCAGTATTTT. Protein: CASSARNTDTQYF. V usage is TRBV4-1 and J usage is TRBJ2-3; no clear D gene. V was cut by 5 bases and J by 2 bases, with 8 bases left in between. The CDR3 is made up of 13 amino acids. The germline V gene has CDR1 MGHRA and CDR2 YSYEKL.